This TCR beta chain was documented in a study of blood T cell repertoires in COVID-19. Study at large: Italy, Spain and the United States were the sources of the convalescent and acute COVID-19 samples.

Produced via immunoSEQ multiplex PCR; TCRdb's table is partial and in-frame only. The sample consists of 30,000 to 50,000 clones, over 65% of them appearing once. From germline, CDR1 is LNHDA and CDR2 SQIVND (reference sequence). This CDR3 has 18 amino acids. V was pared by 3 bases and J by 2 bases, with 9 bases of the junction left unmatched. This receptor was identified in a man over 45 with active or convalescent COVID-19. The sequenced sample was peripheral blood. The chain joins TRBV19 to TRBJ1-6; 8 nucleotides line up with TRBD1. The CDR3 region is CASSMDRAASTYNSPLHF. For the CDR3, the DNA is TGTGCCAGTAGTATGGACAGGGCCGCATCTACCTATAATTCACCCCTCCACTTT.